This T cell receptor (beta chain) is from a study of spatial heterogeneity in lung cancer. On the study more broadly: Alpha-chain detections were consistently fewer than beta-chain detections among the sequences. A unique TCR and UMI combination showed up more than ten times in raw reads, on average.

Indicated time point: sample taken at primary tumor resection. Unsorted samples of tumor, nontumor lung or frozen PBMC had their whole RNA sequenced. Samples were donated by 72 untreated early-stage non-small cell lung cancer patients. The V gene's germline CDR1 is SEHNR and CDR2 FQNEAQ (reference sequence). V shed 1 base and J shed 6 bases, with 7 bases lying between them. CDR3 size: 13 residues. Each molecule of TCR cDNA was tagged with one unique molecular identifier. TCRdb re-analysed the 5' RACE reads in MiXCR, keeping a single row per CDR3 protein. The sample lists around 89,000 distinct CDR3 sequences, about 12% occurring once.

V usage is TRBV7-9 and J usage is TRBJ2-4; D might be TRBD1 or TRBD2, each matching 5 bases. Sequencing used PBMCs, obtained at surgery. This TCR was recovered from a male donor with early-stage non-small cell lung cancer. The CDR3 DNA sequence: TGTGCCAGCAGCTTAGGAGGGGTAAACATTCAGTACTTC. This codes for CASSLGGVNIQYF.